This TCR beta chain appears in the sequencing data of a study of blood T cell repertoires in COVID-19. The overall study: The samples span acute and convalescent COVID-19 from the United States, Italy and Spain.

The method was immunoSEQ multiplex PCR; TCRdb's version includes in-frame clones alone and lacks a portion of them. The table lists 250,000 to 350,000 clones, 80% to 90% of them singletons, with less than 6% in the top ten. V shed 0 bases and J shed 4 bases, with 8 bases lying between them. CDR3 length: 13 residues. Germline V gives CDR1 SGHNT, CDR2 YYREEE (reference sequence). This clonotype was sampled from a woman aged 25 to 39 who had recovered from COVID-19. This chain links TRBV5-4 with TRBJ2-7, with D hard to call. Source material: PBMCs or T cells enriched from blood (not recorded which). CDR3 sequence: CASSLAQSYEQYF. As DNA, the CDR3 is TGTGCCAGCAGCTTGGCACAGTCGTACGAGCAGTACTTC.